This T cell receptor (beta chain) was sequenced in a study of cytomegalovirus exposure and HLA in healthy donors. PCR was performed using 60 Vbeta and 13 Jbeta primers. Sequenced by immunoSEQ multiplex PCR; TCRdb stores in-frame clones only, minus some. In the table there are some 140,000 clones, around 83% of which are singletons. V was clipped by 7 bases and J by 1 base, with 13 bases between them. The CDR3 loop spans 13 amino acids. CDR1 and CDR2 (germline): GTSNPN, SVGIG (reference sequence). The specimen sequenced was PBMCs. The chain recombines TRBV30 with TRBJ1-1; D uncertain. This TCR derives from a woman in her 50s in good health and CMV-seropositive. For the CDR3, the DNA is TGTGCCTACCGAAAACGGGGGAACACTGAAGCTTTCTTT. It encodes CAYRKRGNTEAFF.